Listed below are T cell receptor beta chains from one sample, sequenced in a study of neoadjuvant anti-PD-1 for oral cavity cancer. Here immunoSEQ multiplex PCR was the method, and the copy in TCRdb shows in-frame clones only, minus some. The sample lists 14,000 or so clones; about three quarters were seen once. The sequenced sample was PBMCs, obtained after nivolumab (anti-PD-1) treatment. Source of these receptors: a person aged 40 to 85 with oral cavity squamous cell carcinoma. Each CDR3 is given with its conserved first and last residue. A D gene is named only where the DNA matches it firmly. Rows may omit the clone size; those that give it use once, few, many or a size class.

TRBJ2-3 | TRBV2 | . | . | TGTGCCAGCAGTGGTAGGACTAGCACAGATACGCAGTATTTT | CASSGRTSTDTQYF
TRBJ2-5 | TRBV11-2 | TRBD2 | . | TGTGCCAGCAGCTTACGGCTAGCGGGGTACCAAGAGACCCAGTACTTC | CASSLRLAGYQETQYF
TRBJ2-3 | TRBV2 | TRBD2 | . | TGTGCCAGCAGATTAGCGGGAGGGCTTCCTAGCACAGATACGCAGTATTTT | CASRLAGGLPSTDTQYF
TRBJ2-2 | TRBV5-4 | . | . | TGTGCCAGCAGCGAATACACCGGGGAGCTGTTTTTT | CASSEYTGELFF
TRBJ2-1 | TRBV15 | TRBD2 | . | TGTGCCACCAGACCACTTGGCGGGAGGTCTGGCAATGAGCAGTTCTTC | CATRPLGGRSGNEQFF
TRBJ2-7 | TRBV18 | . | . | TGTGCCAGCTCCCCAGGGGGGCAGACCTACGAGCAGTACTTC | CASSPGGQTYEQYF
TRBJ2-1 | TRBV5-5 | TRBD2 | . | TGTGCCAGCAGCTTGGCCGTAGGACTAGCGATGAAAAATGAGCAGTTCTTC | CASSLAVGLAMKNEQFF
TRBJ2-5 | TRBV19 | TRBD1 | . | TGTGCCAGTAGTGGACAGGGAGAGACCCAGTACTTC | CASSGQGETQYF
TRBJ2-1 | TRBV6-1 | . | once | TGTGCCAGCAGTGAAAGGGACCGCATCTACAATGAGCAGTTCTTC | CASSERDRIYNEQFF
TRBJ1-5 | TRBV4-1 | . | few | TGCGCCAGCAGCCAAGAGGTATTCGGACAAGATGGTCAGCCCCAGCATTTT | CASSQEVFGQDGQPQHF
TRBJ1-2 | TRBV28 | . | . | TGTGCCAGCAGTTTAAACGGGAACTATGGCTACACCTTC | CASSLNGNYGYTF
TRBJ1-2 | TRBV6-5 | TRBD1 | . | TGTGCCAGCAGAGAGACAGGGAGATACTATGGCTACACCTTC | CASRETGRYYGYTF
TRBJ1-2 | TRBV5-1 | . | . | TGCGCCAGCAGACTTAATCCAGATATTTCTAACTATGGCTACACCTTC | CASRLNPDISNYGYTF
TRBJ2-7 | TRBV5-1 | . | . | TGCGCCAGCAGCTTGGAGGGGAGCTCCTACGAGCAGTACTTC | CASSLEGSSYEQYF
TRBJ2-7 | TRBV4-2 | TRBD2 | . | TGTGCCAGCAGAGAACTAGCGGGAGAATACTACGAGCAGTACTTC | CASRELAGEYYEQYF
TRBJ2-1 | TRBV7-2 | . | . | TGTGCCAGCAGACCCCGACTAGAGGGCGAGCAGTTCTTC | CASRPRLEGEQFF
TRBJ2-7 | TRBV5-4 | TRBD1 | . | TGTGCCAGCAGCTTGGGGACAGGGCCCACCTACGAGCAGTACTTC | CASSLGTGPTYEQYF
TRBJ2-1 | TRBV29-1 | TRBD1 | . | TGCAGCGGGGGGAAGGGACAGGAGCAGTTCTTC | CSGGKGQEQFF
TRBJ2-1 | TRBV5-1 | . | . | TGCGCCAGCAGAAGGAGCATAGCTTCCTCCTACAATGAGCAGTTCTTC | CASRRSIASSYNEQFF
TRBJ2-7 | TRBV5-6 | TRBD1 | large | TGTGCCAGCAGCTTAAAGACAGGGGCTCTCTACGAGCAGTACTTC | CASSLKTGALYEQYF
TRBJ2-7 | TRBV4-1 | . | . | TGCGCCAGCAGCCATGGCGTCTCCTACGAGCAGTACTTC | CASSHGVSYEQYF
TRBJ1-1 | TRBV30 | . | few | TGTGCCTGGGCTCCCCAGTCGAACACTGAAGCTTTCTTT | CAWAPQSNTEAFF
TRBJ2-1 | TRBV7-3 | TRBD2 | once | TGTGCCAGCAGCCCCGGGACTAGCGGGCACAATGAGCAGTTCTTC | CASSPGTSGHNEQFF
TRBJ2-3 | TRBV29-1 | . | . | TGCAGCGTTGCCGGCAGGGTCACAGATACGCAGTATTTT | CSVAGRVTDTQYF
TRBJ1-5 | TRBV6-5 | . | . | TGTGCCAGCAGTTACTCGGAAAATCAGCCCCAGCATTTT | CASSYSENQPQHF
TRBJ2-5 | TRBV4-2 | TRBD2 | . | TGTGCCAGCAGCCGGGAAGGGACTAGTAAAGAGACCCAGTACTTC | CASSREGTSKETQYF
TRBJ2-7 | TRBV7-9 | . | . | TGTGCCAGCAGCTTAGCGCGCGCAGGCAGGGACGAGCAGTACTTC | CASSLARAGRDEQYF
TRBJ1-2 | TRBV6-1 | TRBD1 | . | TGTGCCAGCAGTGGGGGACAGCTCTATGGCTACACCTTC | CASSGGQLYGYTF
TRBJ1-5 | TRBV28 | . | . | TGTGCCAGCAGTTTCACCCCCGGGAATCAGCCCCAGCATTTT | CASSFTPGNQPQHF
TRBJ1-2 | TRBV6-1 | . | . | TGTGCCAGCAGTGAATCCACAGTACGATCCTACTATGGCTACACCTTC | CASSESTVRSYYGYTF
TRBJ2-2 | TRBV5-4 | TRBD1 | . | TGTGCCAGCAGCCCCGACAGGGGGAGCGACGGGGAGCTGTTTTTT | CASSPDRGSDGELFF
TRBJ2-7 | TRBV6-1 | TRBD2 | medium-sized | TGTGCCAGCAGTGAAGTATCTAGCGGGATCGACGAGCAGTACTTC | CASSEVSSGIDEQYF
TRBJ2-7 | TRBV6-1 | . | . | TGTGCCAGCAGTGAAGGGGGAGGGGGAGAGCAGTACTTC | CASSEGGGGEQYF
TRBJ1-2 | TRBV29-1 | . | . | TGCAGCGTTGAAACGGGGGGACGCTCCTATGGCTACACCTTC | CSVETGGRSYGYTF
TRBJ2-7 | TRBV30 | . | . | TGTGCCTGGAGCTCAACAGGGACTCAGTACTTC | CAWSSTGTQYF
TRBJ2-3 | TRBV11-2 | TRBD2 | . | TGTGCCAGCAGCTCCGCGGGAGGCGCCACAGATACGCAGTATTTT | CASSSAGGATDTQYF
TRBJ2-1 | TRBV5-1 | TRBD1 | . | TGCGCCAGCAGCTTGGTAGGGACAGTTTACAATGAGCAGTTCTTC | CASSLVGTVYNEQFF
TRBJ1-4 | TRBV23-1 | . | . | TGCGCCAGCAGTAACGAACCCAGGGTAGCTAATGAAAAACTGTTTTTT | CASSNEPRVANEKLFF
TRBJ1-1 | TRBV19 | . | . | TGTGCCAGTAGTTTTCCCAGCGGGGTGCAGCACACTGAAGCTTTCTTT | CASSFPSGVQHTEAFF
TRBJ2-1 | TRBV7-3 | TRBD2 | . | TGTGCCAGCAGCTTAATAGCGGGAGGGAATGAGCAGTTCTTC | CASSLIAGGNEQFF
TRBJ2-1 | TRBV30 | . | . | TGTGCCTGGAGTGTTTTAGATCGGGGACAGTTCTTC | CAWSVLDRGQFF
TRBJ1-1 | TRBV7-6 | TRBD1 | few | TGTGCCAGCAGCCTGGGACAGCTTAAGGTCGGACAGAACACTGAAGCTTTCTTT | CASSLGQLKVGQNTEAFF
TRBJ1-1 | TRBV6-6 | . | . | TGTGCCAGCAGTTACCTGGACGAGGCTGAAGCTTTCTTT | CASSYLDEAEAFF
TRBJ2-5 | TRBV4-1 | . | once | TGCGCCAGCAGCCAGACCAGTGCAGGGATACAGACCCAGTACTTC | CASSQTSAGIQTQYF
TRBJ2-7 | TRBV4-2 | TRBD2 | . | TGTGCCAGCAGCCAAGTGCAGCGGGAGTCCTACGAGCAGTACTTC | CASSQVQRESYEQYF
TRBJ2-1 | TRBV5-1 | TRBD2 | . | TGCGCCAGCAGCTTGGCGGGCGGGAGCACCTACAATGAGCAGTTCTTC | CASSLAGGSTYNEQFF
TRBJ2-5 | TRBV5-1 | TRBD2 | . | TGCGCCAGCAGCTTGGTGGGACTAGCCATTGTGGAGACCCAGTACTTC | CASSLVGLAIVETQYF
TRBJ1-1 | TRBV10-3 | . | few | TGTGCCATCAGGAAGGACAGAGACACTGAAGCTTTCTTT | CAIRKDRDTEAFF
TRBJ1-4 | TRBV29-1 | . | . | TGCAGCGTTGAAGGACCAGGGACTAATGAAAAACTGTTTTTT | CSVEGPGTNEKLFF
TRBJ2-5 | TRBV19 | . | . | TGTGCCAGTAGTGACGTCGGAGAGACCCAGTACTTC | CASSDVGETQYF
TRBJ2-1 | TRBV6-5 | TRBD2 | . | TGTGCCAGCAGAGGTGGCGGGAGGACGGGCAATGAGCAGTTCTTC | CASRGGGRTGNEQFF
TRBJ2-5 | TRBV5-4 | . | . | TGTGCCAGCAGCTTTTTGGCCCTAGGAGAAGAGACCCAGTACTTC | CASSFLALGEETQYF
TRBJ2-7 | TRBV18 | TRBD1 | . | TGTGCCAGCTCCCCGGGACAGCAAACCTACGAGCAGTACTTC | CASSPGQQTYEQYF
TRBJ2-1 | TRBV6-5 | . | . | TGTGCCAGCAGTTACGGCTCCGCCCAACGAAATGAGCAGTTCTTC | CASSYGSAQRNEQFF
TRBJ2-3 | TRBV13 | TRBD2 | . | TGTGCCAGCAGCGGGACTAGGTCAGATACGCAGTATTTT | CASSGTRSDTQYF
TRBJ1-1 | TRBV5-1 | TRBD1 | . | TGCGCCAGCAGCTTGTGGGGACTGGGGACAGGGGCGAACACTGAAGCTTTCTTT | CASSLWGLGTGANTEAFF
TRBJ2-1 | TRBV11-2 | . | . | TGTGCCAGCAGCTATAGGACAGGAGGGGGGTTCTTC | CASSYRTGGGFF